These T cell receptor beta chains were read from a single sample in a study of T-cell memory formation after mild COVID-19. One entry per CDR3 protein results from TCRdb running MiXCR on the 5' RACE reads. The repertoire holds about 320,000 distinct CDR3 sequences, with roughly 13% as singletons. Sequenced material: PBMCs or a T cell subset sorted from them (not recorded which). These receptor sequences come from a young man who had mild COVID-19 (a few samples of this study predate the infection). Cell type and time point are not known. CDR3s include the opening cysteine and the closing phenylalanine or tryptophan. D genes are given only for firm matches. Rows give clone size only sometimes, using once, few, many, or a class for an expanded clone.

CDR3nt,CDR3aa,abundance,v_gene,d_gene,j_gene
TGTGCCAGCAGTGGGGCAGGGGGCGGCTATGGCTACACCTTC,CASSGAGGGYGYTF,NA,TRBV12-3/TRBV12-4,TRBD1,TRBJ1-2
TGTGCCAGCAGACGTACAGGAACCAAAAACATTCAGTACTTC,CASRRTGTKNIQYF,NA,TRBV7-2,NA,TRBJ2-4
TGCGCCAGCAGCCAATTGCTAGCGGGGGGGAACAATGAGCAGTTCTTC,CASSQLLAGGNNEQFF,few,TRBV4-1,TRBD2,TRBJ2-1
TGTGCCAGCAGCGTAGCGGACAGGGGGAACACCGGGGAGCTGTTTTTT,CASSVADRGNTGELFF,few,TRBV9,TRBD1,TRBJ2-2
TGTGCCAGCAGTTACCACTTAGCGGGGGGACCCTACAATGAGCAGTTCTTC,CASSYHLAGGPYNEQFF,many,TRBV6-5,TRBD2,TRBJ2-1
TGCAGTGCCCGAGGGCCAGTTTCAAGCGAGCAGTACTTC,CSARGPVSSEQYF,NA,TRBV20-1,NA,TRBJ2-7
TGCGCCAGCAGCCTACTAGCGGGATTCACCGGGGAGCTGTTTTTT,CASSLLAGFTGELFF,few,TRBV4-1,TRBD2,TRBJ2-2
TGTGCCAGCAGCTTTTTGGGGGCGGTAGATACGCAGTATTTT,CASSFLGAVDTQYF,few,TRBV7-2,NA,TRBJ2-3
TGTGCCAGCAGCTTACATCGGGGAGCGGGCACTGAAGCTTTCTTT,CASSLHRGAGTEAFF,NA,TRBV7-6,NA,TRBJ1-1
TGTGCCAGCAGTGATTCGGGGGCGGGCACTGAAGCTTTCTTT,CASSDSGAGTEAFF,NA,TRBV6-1,NA,TRBJ1-1
TGTGCCAGCAGCACACGGCGCGGACGCTCTTTCCGGCCCCGTTACTATGGCTACACCTTC,CASSTRRGRSFRPRYYGYTF,NA,TRBV7-2,NA,TRBJ1-2
TGTGCCAGCAGCCAAACAGGGTACGAAGCTTTCTTT,CASSQTGYEAFF,many,TRBV7-9,NA,TRBJ1-1
TGCGCCAGCAGCCAAGATGGGCCCGGGGGTGGAGATACGCAGTATTTT,CASSQDGPGGGDTQYF,NA,TRBV4-1,NA,TRBJ2-3
TGCGCCAGCAGCAGGACAGGTCCGATCGCGAACACCGGGGAGCTGTTTTTT,CASSRTGPIANTGELFF,few,TRBV5-1,TRBD1,TRBJ2-2
TGTGCCAGCAGCTTACCACAGGGGGCCGGGGAGCTGTTTTTT,CASSLPQGAGELFF,few,TRBV7-9,TRBD1,TRBJ2-2
TGTGCCAGCGCAGAGGGTGGCCGAGAGACCCAGTACTTC,CASAEGGRETQYF,NA,TRBV6-2/TRBV6-3,NA,TRBJ2-5
TGTGCCAGCAGCTTAGTTCTGGGGGCCAACGTCCTGACTTTC,CASSLVLGANVLTF,few,TRBV7-8,NA,TRBJ2-6
TGTGCCAGCAGCCGTACTGCTAGCGGGGGGCCCATTCAGTACTTC,CASSRTASGGPIQYF,NA,TRBV5-6,TRBD2,TRBJ2-4
TGTGCCAGCAGGGGCGGGGTAGCCGGGGAGCTGTTTTTT,CASRGGVAGELFF,NA,TRBV12-3/TRBV12-4,NA,TRBJ2-2
TGTGCCAGCAGTTTTAGGTTCCCCTCCTACAATGAGCAGTTCTTC,CASSFRFPSYNEQFF,once,TRBV12-3/TRBV12-4,NA,TRBJ2-1
TGCGCCAGCAGCTTGACAGCTAGCGGGGGCCAAGAGACCCAGTACTTC,CASSLTASGGQETQYF,NA,TRBV5-1,TRBD2,TRBJ2-5
TGTGCCAGCAGTGTCGACAGGGAGGATGGCTACACCTTC,CASSVDREDGYTF,few,TRBV2,TRBD1,TRBJ1-2
TGTGCCAGCGCCTATGGGGCCAGCTCCTACAATGAGCAGTTCTTC,CASAYGASSYNEQFF,NA,TRBV7-2,NA,TRBJ2-1
TGTGCCAGCAGTTCCGGACCGAAGCCACAAGAGACCCAGTACTTC,CASSSGPKPQETQYF,NA,TRBV7-6,NA,TRBJ2-5
TGTGCCAGCAGCCAAGAACTCCTGTACCAAGAGACCCAGTACTTC,CASSQELLYQETQYF,NA,TRBV4-2,NA,TRBJ2-5
TGTGCCAGCAGCCCCCGATTGGGGCCGTCTATGGGTGAGCAGTTCTTC,CASSPRLGPSMGEQFF,few,TRBV7-2,NA,TRBJ2-1
TGCGCCAGCAGTCAACCCTGGGAGGGTTCCCTCCACTTT,CASSQPWEGSLHF,once,TRBV23-1,NA,TRBJ1-6
TGTGCCAGCAGCTTAGGGCACGGGGGCAATGAGCAGTTCTTC,CASSLGHGGNEQFF,many,TRBV7-2,NA,TRBJ2-1
TGTGCCAGCAGCTTAAGGGGCAGGGGCACAGATACGCAGTATTTT,CASSLRGRGTDTQYF,NA,TRBV7-3,NA,TRBJ2-3
TGTGCCAGCAGCTTATGGAGGACAGTGAACACTGAAGCTTTCTTT,CASSLWRTVNTEAFF,NA,TRBV7-3,NA,TRBJ1-1
TGCGCCAGCAGCCAAGTACGGCAGGTCGTACTGTTTTTT,CASSQVRQVVLFF,NA,TRBV4-1,NA,TRBJ1-4
TGCAGTGTTCAAGAGGGCCGGGACACTGAAGCTTTCTTT,CSVQEGRDTEAFF,few,TRBV20-1,NA,TRBJ1-1
TGTGCCAGCAGTTTACGGACAGGGAGCGCTGGCTACACCTTC,CASSLRTGSAGYTF,NA,TRBV12-3/TRBV12-4,TRBD1,TRBJ1-2
TGTGCCAGCAGCTTACGCGGACAGGGGCCCTACGAGCAGTACTTC,CASSLRGQGPYEQYF,few,TRBV7-9,TRBD1,TRBJ2-7
TGTGCCAGCAGTGAAATTCCGGGACAGGGGAACTCCTACGAGCAGTACTTC,CASSEIPGQGNSYEQYF,NA,TRBV2,TRBD1,TRBJ2-7
TGCGCCAGCAGCCCCTCATGGTCTGGGGCCAACGTCCTGACTTTC,CASSPSWSGANVLTF,NA,TRBV5-1,NA,TRBJ2-6
TGTGCCACCAGCAGAAATGTCCGGGACAGCCAGACCCAGTACTTC,CATSRNVRDSQTQYF,few,TRBV15,TRBD1,TRBJ2-5
TGTGCCAGCAGCCTCAGCGGAATTTCAGATACGCAGTATTTT,CASSLSGISDTQYF,NA,TRBV11-1,NA,TRBJ2-3
TGTGCCAGCTCACCTGACACAGAAATGAACACTGAAGCTTTCTTT,CASSPDTEMNTEAFF,many,TRBV18,NA,TRBJ1-1
TGCGCCAGCAGCCCCGACGGGACTAGCGGAGAGACCCAGTACTTC,CASSPDGTSGETQYF,few,TRBV5-1,TRBD2,TRBJ2-5
TGCGCCAGCAGCCTAGGTTGGGGGGGTTCGGACACTGAAGCTTTCTTT,CASSLGWGGSDTEAFF,NA,TRBV4-1,NA,TRBJ1-1
TGTGCCAGCAGCTTCGGGGCTTCCTACGAGCAGTACTTC,CASSFGASYEQYF,few,TRBV5-6,NA,TRBJ2-7
TGCGCCAGCAGCGCACAGAGGGGACAGGTCTCCTACAATGAGCAGTTCTTC,CASSAQRGQVSYNEQFF,NA,TRBV5-1,TRBD1,TRBJ2-1
TGCGACAGCAGCTTGGAAGGCGAATCCTACAATGAGCAGTTCTTC,CDSSLEGESYNEQFF,few,TRBV5-1,NA,TRBJ2-1
TGTGCCAGCAGCCATAGCGGGGGGGCTACAGATACGCAGTATTTT,CASSHSGGATDTQYF,NA,TRBV7-9,TRBD2,TRBJ2-3
TGTGCCAGCAGTGCACTAGCGGGGGGCCAAGAGACCCAGTACTTC,CASSALAGGQETQYF,many,TRBV5-1,TRBD2,TRBJ2-5